One and the same sample provided the 26 T cell receptor beta chains below, sequenced in a study of blood T cells in healthy people across ages. Combining a sample-barcoded 5' primer with a J-beta primer mix, a second PCR ran for roughly 7 to 12 cycles. TCRdb itself ran the 5' RACE reads through MiXCR, one entry per CDR3 protein. The table lists roughly 1.6 million distinct CDR3 sequences, roughly 32% of them singletons. The sequencing sample was made of blood. All receptors derive from a woman aged 25 to 39 in good health.

This chain links TRBV20-1 with TRBJ1-2; D call uncertain. Looked up from germline, CDR1 is DFQATT and CDR2 is SNEGSKA (reference sequence). The CDR3 has 16 residues. V shed 3 bases and J shed 1 base, with 18 bases lying between them. CDR3 residues: CSARSRPALINYGYTF. The CDR3 bases are TGCAGTGCTAGGTCAAGACCGGCCCTTATTAACTATGGCTACACCTTC.

In its sample, this clonotype was seen a few times. The rearrangement uses TRBV20-1 and TRBJ2-5; no reliable D call. The CDR3 loop spans 13 amino acids. V lost 3 bases and J 4 bases, leaving 12 bases between the germline ends. Germline V gene data show CDR1 as DFQATT and CDR2 as SNEGSKA (reference sequence). CDR3 DNA sequence: TGCAGTGCTAGTTGGGATCCGGGAGAGACCCAGTACTTC. This encodes CSASWDPGETQYF.

CDR3 protein: CASKISGTGAYEQYF. DNA for the CDR3: TGTGCCAGCAAGATAAGCGGGACAGGAGCCTACGAGCAGTACTTC. The rearrangement links TRBV27 to TRBJ2-7; TRBD1 might be the D (8 bases). CDR3 length: 15 amino acids. V was clipped by 7 bases and J by 2 bases, with 18 bases between them. Germline values: CDR1 MNHEY, CDR2 SMNVEV (reference sequence).

The chain has TRBV28 and TRBJ2-1, with D tentatively TRBD2 (6 bases). The CDR3 contains 13 residues. Germline CDR1 is MDHEN and CDR2 is SYDVKM. The V end was cut by 6 bases, the J end by 7 bases, with 13 bases between. The CDR3 is CASRAGPNNEQFF. In DNA, the CDR3 is TGTGCCAGCAGGGCGGGGCCTAATAATGAGCAGTTCTTC.

The chain joins TRBV27 to TRBJ2-6; D is tentatively TRBD1 or TRBD2 (5 bases each). The germline V and J ends were trimmed by 3 bases and 0 bases, with 15 bases remaining between them. Germline lookup yields CDR1 MNHEY and CDR2 SMNVEV (reference sequence). The CDR3 is 18 amino acids. Here the CDR3 reads CASSFLRQTTSGANVLTF. The CDR3 DNA is TGTGCCAGCAGTTTCCTTAGACAGACTACCTCTGGGGCCAACGTCCTGACTTTC.

The chain uses TRBV2 and TRBJ2-3, with D perhaps TRBD2 (6 bases). V lost 2 bases and J lost 10, with 10 bases in between. The CDR3 is 12 amino acids. Germline values: CDR1 SNHLY, CDR2 FYNNEI. The CDR3 loop reads CASSERRDAQYF. The DNA of the CDR3 is TGTGCCAGCAGTGAAAGGAGGGATGCGCAGTATTTT.

With respect to this clonotype: Mismatch with germline at one junction end may stem from a read error. This chain uses TRBV4-2 with TRBJ2-6; perhaps TRBD1 as D (6 bases). CDR3 length equals 17 residues. Germline V CDR1 and CDR2: LGHNA, YNFKEQ. The CDR3 bases are TGTGCCAGCAGCCAAGATCCCCAGGGGTCCGGGGCCAACGTCCTGAATTTC. Translation: CASSQDPQGSGANVLNF.

This clonotype was seen a few times. The V call is TRBV6-1, the J call TRBJ1-1; 7 bases fit TRBD1. J was trimmed by 7 bases and V by 4 bases; bases with no gene match: 3. Germline loops: CDR1 MNHNS, CDR2 SASEGT. The CDR3 sequence is 12 residues long. CDR3: CASSGQGGEAFF. CDR3 sequence (DNA): TGTGCCAGCAGTGGACAGGGCGGTGAAGCTTTCTTT.

The chain couples TRBV4-1 to TRBJ1-1; D not resolved. V was cut by 5 bases and J by 4 bases, with 11 bases left in between. Germline CDR1 is MGHRA and CDR2 is YSYEKL. The CDR3 length is 13 residues. The CDR3 sequence: CASSALGLTEAFF. CDR3 DNA sequence: TGCGCCAGCAGCGCTCTTGGACTCACTGAAGCTTTCTTT.

The V gene is TRBV20-1, the J gene TRBJ2-5; no clear D. The length of the CDR3 is 13 residues. The V gene lost 6 bases and the J gene lost 2 bases, with 13 bases spanning the gap. The germline gives CDR1 DFQATT, CDR2 SNEGSKA (reference sequence). CDR3 in DNA: TGCAGTGCCTTTGGAACCGTTCAAGAGACCCAGTACTTC. Its translation: CSAFGTVQETQYF.

This clonotype has a handful of counts. This chain joins TRBV29-1 and TRBJ1-1, with D perhaps matching TRBD1 (5 bases). The CDR3 runs to 12 residues. Germline loops: CDR1 SQVTM, CDR2 ANQGSEA. Trimming took 3 bases from V and 4 from J, leaving 9 bases between them. In DNA form, the CDR3 reads TGCAGCGTTGACGGGGGTGGCACTGAAGCTTTCTTT. This sequence encodes CSVDGGGTEAFF.

V is TRBV27 and J is TRBJ1-2, with TRBD1 as a possible D gene (5 bases). Trimming removed 7 bases at V and 0 bases at J, with 15 bases between. The CDR3 sequence is 15 residues long. CDR1 is MNHEY, CDR2 SMNVEV, per germline (reference sequence). The CDR3 nucleotides are TGTGCCAGCAAAATAGGGGCACTAGCTAACTATGGCTACACCTTC. This encodes CASKIGALANYGYTF.

The chain joins TRBV6-5 to TRBJ2-7; D not resolved. CDR3 length: 19 amino acids. Trimming pared 0 bases from V and 5 bases from J, leaving 26 bases between. Germline V gene lookup returns CDR1 MNHEY and CDR2 SVGAGI. CDR3 residues: CASSYSIRAGLYANHEQYF. The DNA for the CDR3 is TGTGCCAGCAGTTACTCGATACGGGCAGGTCTTTATGCCAACCACGAGCAGTACTTC.

The chain employs TRBV28 and TRBJ2-3, with 11 bases aligning to TRBD2. CDR1 MDHEN and CDR2 SYDVKM come from the germline V gene. The J segment lost 3 bases and the V segment lost 5 bases, leaving 7 bases of the junction unmatched. This CDR3 is built from 16 residues. This chain's CDR3 is CASSPPSSGRTDTQYF. The CDR3 DNA reads TGTGCCAGCAGTCCCCCTTCTAGCGGGAGGACAGATACGCAGTATTTT.

This clonotype was seen only a few times. The chain employs TRBV7-9 and TRBJ2-1, with TRBD2 identical over 7 bases. V lost 5 bases and J lost 11; bases outside the gene matches: 6. The CDR3 extends over 12 amino acids. Germline V CDR1 and CDR2: SEHNR, FQNEAQ (reference sequence). CDR3 nucleotides: TGTGCCAGCAGCCACCCTAGCGGCCAGCAGTTCTTC. Protein product: CASSHPSGQQFF.

J is TRBJ1-2 and V is TRBV5-1; no clear D. V was shortened by 0 bases and J by 6 bases, with 9 bases between the two germline ends. CDR1 and CDR2 (germline): SGHRS, YFSETQ. There are 13 residues in the CDR3. For the CDR3, the DNA is TGCGCCAGCAGCTTGGGTAGGGAGGATGGCTACACCTTC. Translating it yields CASSLGREDGYTF. Full variable domain (outside the CDR3, taken from reference TRBV5-1 and TRBJ1-2): KAGVTQTPRYLIKTRGQQVTLSCSPISGHRSVSWYQQTPGQGLQFLFEYFSETQRNKGNFPGRFSGRQFSNSRSEMNVSTLELGDSALYLCASSLGREDGYTFGSGTRLTVV.

Comments on this clonotype: At one end the junction does not follow the germline gene, possibly because of a read error. V usage is TRBV5-1 and J usage is TRBJ2-1, with TRBD2 matching 8 bases. The germline V gene encodes CDR1 SGHRS and CDR2 YFSETQ. CDR3 size: 15 residues. DNA of the CDR3: TGCACCAGCAGCTCTGAGGAGAGAAGCGGGGGCCCCCGGTTCTTC. It yields the protein CTSSSEERSGGPRFF. Full variable domain (rest looked up from reference TRBV5-1 and TRBJ2-1): KAGVTQTPRYLIKTRGQQVTLSCSPISGHRSVSWYQQTPGQGLQFLFEYFSETQRNKGNFPGRFSGRQFSNSRSEMNVSTLELGDSALYLCTSSSEERSGGPRFFGPGTRLTVL.

The chain is built from TRBV6-1 and TRBJ1-5; a weak D match, TRBD1 (5 bases). Germline CDR1 reads MNHNS; CDR2 reads SASEGT. This CDR3 has 16 residues. V dropped 0 bases and J dropped 4 bases, with 13 bases sitting between them. The CDR3 is CASSEARGAKNQPQHF. The CDR3 bases are TGTGCCAGCAGTGAAGCACGAGGGGCGAAGAATCAGCCCCAGCATTTT.

CDR3 in DNA: TGCAGTGCTAAGGAACTAGCCCAGGGGGAGCAGTTCTTC. This translates into CSAKELAQGEQFF. The chain combines TRBV20-1 with TRBJ2-1; D possibly uses TRBD1 or TRBD2 (6 bases each). Germline CDR1 is DFQATT and CDR2 is SNEGSKA (reference sequence). This CDR3 has 13 amino acids. Trimming took 4 bases from V and 10 from J, leaving 17 bases between them.

About this clonotype: A much larger clone lies a single base off, so this may be a read error. The chain recombines TRBV29-1 with TRBJ2-1, with a possible D match to TRBD1 (5 bases). The CDR3 totals 15 residues. Germline V gene data show CDR1 as SQVTM and CDR2 as ANQGSEA. Trimming removed 1 base at V and 8 bases at J, with 18 bases between. The CDR3 loop reads CSVEGGRVYLDEQFF. As DNA, the CDR3 is TGCAGCGTTGAAGGAGGCAGGGTGTATTTGGATGAGCAGTTCTTC.

The V and J genes are TRBV15 and TRBJ2-5; D tentatively reads TRBD1 or TRBD2 (6 bases each). The last part of the DNA fits TRBJ2-7 better; the J call may be wrong. This CDR3 is 16 amino acids long. The germline V gene encodes CDR1 LNHNV and CDR2 YYDKDF (reference sequence). CDR3: CATSGRSGTLTYEQYF. The CDR3 DNA sequence: TGTGCCACCAGCGGGAGGTCGGGGACACTTACCTACGAGCAGTACTTC.

This sequence joins TRBV5-1 and TRBJ2-5; TRBD2 matches 14 bases. Germline-derived CDR1 and CDR2 are SGHRS and YFSETQ. Losses at the gene ends were 4 bases for V and 2 bases for J; bases not matched to a gene: 7. The CDR3 spans 17 residues. CDR3 amino acids: CASSNGLAGGLQETQYF. Here the CDR3 DNA reads TGCGCCAGCAGCAACGGACTAGCGGGGGGTCTACAAGAGACCCAGTACTTC.

This clonotype has just a few counts. V usage is TRBV7-3 and J usage is TRBJ2-3; 9 nucleotides agree with TRBD2. V was pared by 1 base and J by 5 bases, with 10 bases of the junction left unmatched. There are 17 residues in the CDR3. Germline values: CDR1 SGHTA, CDR2 FQGTGA. CDR3 DNA sequence: TGTGCCAGCAGCTTAATAGGATCTAGCGGGGACGGAGATACGCAGTATTTT. Its translation: CASSLIGSSGDGDTQYF.

The rearrangement joins TRBV20-1 to TRBJ2-7; D might be TRBD1 (5 bases). V was clipped by 1 base and J by 0 bases, with 13 bases between them. The CDR3 is 15 amino acids. Germline lookup yields CDR1 DFQATT and CDR2 SNEGSKA (reference sequence). The CDR3 region is CSARVGRESSYEQYF. The CDR3 nucleotides are TGCAGTGCTAGAGTGGGCAGGGAAAGCTCCTACGAGCAGTACTTC.

V gene TRBV5-1 combines with J gene TRBJ2-7; 11 nucleotides agree with TRBD2. The CDR3 totals 14 residues. Germline V gene data show CDR1 as SGHRS and CDR2 as YFSETQ. Trimming cost V 6 bases and J 7 bases; bases outside gene matches: 9. DNA for the CDR3: TGCGCCAGCAAAACTAGCGGGGGAAGCGATGAGCAGTACTTC. As protein: CASKTSGGSDEQYF.

Here the CDR3 reads CSAPLERGRRTDTQYF. The DNA for the CDR3 is TGCAGTGCACCCCTGGAGCGGGGTCGACGGACAGATACGCAGTATTTT. The rearrangement joins TRBV20-1 to TRBJ2-3, with 7 bases that match TRBD2. The CDR3 contains 16 residues. V gave up 6 bases and J gave up 3 bases; unmatched junction bases: 15. The germline V gene encodes CDR1 DFQATT and CDR2 SNEGSKA (reference sequence).